The TCR beta chain under discussion was sequenced for a study of cytomegalovirus exposure and HLA in healthy donors. Germline CDR1 and CDR2: SNHLY and FYNNEI. The CDR3 has 17 residues. Germline trimming cut 1 base from V and 7 bases from J; bases unmatched to any gene: 8. Overall study findings and caveats: Researchers catalogued 164 TCR beta chains as cytomegalovirus-associated. The authors judged a highly shared variant cluster likely a sequencing artifact. Relative to equally common others, HLA-associated TCR beta chains showed greater clonal expansion in a later analysis. In a later analysis, specific HLA alleles were associated with around 17,000 TCR beta sequences at a 0.05 false discovery rate.

A remark on this clone: Its specificity is unknown.

The primer mix had 60 Vbeta and 13 Jbeta primers. The method was immunoSEQ multiplex PCR; TCRdb's version includes in-frame clones alone and lacks a portion of them. The sample is made up of roughly 100,000 clones, and the top ten hold roughly 3.5% of it. This sequence originates from a man aged 35 to 55 in good health and CMV-seronegative. The V call is TRBV2, the J call TRBJ1-6; 9 bases match TRBD1. Sequencing was done on a sample of PBMCs. The CDR3 coding sequence is TGTGCCAGCAGTGAAGAAGGGGACAGGGTTCCAAATTCACCCCTCCACTTT. Amino acid sequence: CASSEEGDRVPNSPLHF.